The 12 T cell receptor beta chains below were found in one sample sequenced in a study of beta chain features in type 1 diabetes. Study observations and caveats: In all four CD4+ subsets, TCRB CDR3 length was significantly, moderately reduced in type 1 diabetes.

No cognate antigen is known for these TCRs. cDNA synthesis used the whole RNA isolate, giving expressed TCRB sequences. TCRdb keeps only in-frame clones here, not all; method: immunoSEQ multiplex PCR. Among around 150,000 clones listed, about 10% were seen once. The sample taken for sequencing was central memory CD4+ T cells from blood. Source of these receptors: a woman aged 30 to 39 with type 1 diabetes.

The V gene is TRBV28, the J gene TRBJ2-3; D possibly corresponds to TRBD2 (6 bases). This CDR3 spans 14 amino acids. The germline CDR1 and CDR2 sequences are MDHEN and SYDVKM. With 6 bases removed from V and 8 bases from J, the gap between germline ends came to 18 bases. The DNA of the CDR3 is TGTGCCAGCAGAGGGGAGGAAGTTTTGAGTACGCAGTATTTT. Encoded protein: CASRGEEVLSTQYF.

V is TRBV6-1 and J is TRBJ2-3; maybe TRBD2 (5 bases). Trimming took off 4 bases at V and 10 bases at J, with 15 bases between the two ends. In germline, CDR1 is MNHNS, CDR2 SASEGT. The CDR3 length is 13 residues. The CDR3 bases are TGTGCCAGCAGTGGGACTCTCCCAGACCCGCAGTATTTT. Encoded protein: CASSGTLPDPQYF.

This chain uses TRBV28 with TRBJ2-6; tentatively, D is TRBD2 (6 bases). CDR1 and CDR2 (germline): MDHEN, SYDVKM. This CDR3 region has 16 residues. Deletions cut 7 bases from V and 1 base from J, with 14 bases between. DNA of the CDR3: TGTGCCAGCACCCCGGGAGCGTCTTCTGGGGCCAACGTCCTGACTTTC. Translated, it gives CASTPGASSGANVLTF.

This chain links TRBV18 with TRBJ1-2, with TRBD1 matching 11 bases. Germline CDR1 is KGHSH and CDR2 is LQKENI. The CDR3 is made up of 15 amino acids. V lost 4 bases and J lost 3; bases outside the gene matches: 4. The CDR3 here is CASSLRTGGDYGYTF. As DNA, the CDR3 is TGTGCCAGCTCACTACGGACAGGGGGCGACTATGGCTACACCTTC.

This clone was counted a few times. The chain links TRBV11-2 to TRBJ2-7; possibly TRBD2 for D (6 bases). The CDR3 is 13 residues long. Germline V gene data show CDR1 as SGHAT and CDR2 as FQNNGV. V was cut by 5 bases and J by 3 bases, with 11 bases left in between. The CDR3 loop is CASSAREDYEQYF. DNA for the CDR3: TGTGCCAGCAGCGCCAGGGAGGACTACGAGCAGTACTTC.

This clone showed up just a few times. The genes are TRBV9 and TRBJ2-7, with TRBD2 identical over 12 bases. Germline-derived CDR1 and CDR2 are SGDLS and YYNGEE. Trimming removed 0 bases from V and 9 bases from J; junction bases left unmatched: 4. The length of the CDR3 is 14 residues. In nucleotides, the CDR3 is TGTGCCAGCAGCGTAGGACTAGCGGGAGACGGGCAGTACTTC. Amino acids: CASSVGLAGDGQYF. Drawing the rest from reference TRBV9 and TRBJ2-7, the complete variable domain is DSGVTQTPKHLITATGQRVTLRCSPRSGDLSVYWYQQSLDQGLQFLIQYYNGEERAKGNILERFSAQQFPDLHSELNLSSLELGDSALYFCASSVGLAGDGQYFGPGTRLTVT.

This clone was seen only a few times. The V and J genes are TRBV19 and TRBJ2-5; 7 nucleotides line up with TRBD1. With V trimmed by 4 bases and J by 5 bases, 7 bases remained unmatched. From germline, CDR1 is LNHDA and CDR2 SQIVND (reference sequence). This CDR3 has 14 amino acids. The CDR3 DNA is TGTGCCAGTAGTAGACAGGGCTTCCTGGAGACCCAGTACTTC. Translated, it gives CASSRQGFLETQYF.

V gene TRBV4-2 combines with J gene TRBJ1-2, with no clear D. The germline V gene encodes CDR1 LGHNA and CDR2 YNFKEQ. The CDR3 runs 15 residues. V lost 1 base and J lost 0, with 9 bases in between. In DNA form, the CDR3 reads TGTGCCAGCAGCCAAGTGGGCAATACTAACTATGGCTACACCTTC. Encoded protein: CASSQVGNTNYGYTF.

This chain links TRBV2 with TRBJ2-7; a weak D match, TRBD1 (5 bases). The V end lost 1 base, the J end lost 3 bases, and 7 bases lay between the germline ends. Germline CDR1 is SNHLY and CDR2 is FYNNEI. This CDR3 region has 13 residues. In DNA form, the CDR3 reads TGTGCCAGCAGTGAAGAGCAGGGCTACGAGCAGTACTTC. It yields the protein CASSEEQGYEQYF.

The chain carries TRBV27 and TRBJ2-1; D unresolved. The CDR3 runs to 13 residues. Trimming removed 3 bases at V and 1 base at J, with 4 bases between. Germline CDR1 reads MNHEY; CDR2 reads SMNVEV (reference sequence). CDR3 coding DNA: TGTGCCAGCAGTTTGTCGTCCTACAATGAGCAGTTCTTC. This encodes CASSLSSYNEQFF.

This chain connects TRBV7-6 to TRBJ2-7; D possibly corresponds to TRBD2 (5 bases). V was shortened by 1 base and J by 6 bases, with 10 bases between the two germline ends. Germline CDR1 reads SGHVS; CDR2 reads FNYEAQ. The CDR3 extends over 13 amino acids. CDR3 DNA: TGTGCCAGCAGCTTAGGAGGCCGGGGCGAGCAGTACTTC. Translation: CASSLGGRGEQYF.

The V call is TRBV7-8, the J call TRBJ1-3; 7 bases map to TRBD1. The CDR3 extends over 15 amino acids. J was trimmed by 9 bases and V by 3 bases; bases with no gene match: 11. The germline V gene encodes CDR1 SGHVS and CDR2 FQNEAQ. CDR3 DNA: TGTGCCAGCAGCTTCACCCGGGACAGCTACGGCACCATATATTTT. Translating gives CASSFTRDSYGTIYF.